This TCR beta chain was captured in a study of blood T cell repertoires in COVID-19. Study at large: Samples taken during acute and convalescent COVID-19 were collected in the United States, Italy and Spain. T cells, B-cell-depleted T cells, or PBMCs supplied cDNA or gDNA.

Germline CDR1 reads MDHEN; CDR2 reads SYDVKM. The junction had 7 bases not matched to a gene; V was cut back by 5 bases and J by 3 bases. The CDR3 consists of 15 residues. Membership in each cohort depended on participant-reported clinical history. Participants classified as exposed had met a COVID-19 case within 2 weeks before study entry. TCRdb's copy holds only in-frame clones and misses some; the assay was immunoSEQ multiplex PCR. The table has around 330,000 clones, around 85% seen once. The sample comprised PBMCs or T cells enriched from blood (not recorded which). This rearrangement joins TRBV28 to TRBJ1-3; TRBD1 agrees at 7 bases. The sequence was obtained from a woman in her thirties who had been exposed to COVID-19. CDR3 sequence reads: CASSAIGTVGNTIYF. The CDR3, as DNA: TGTGCCAGCAGTGCCATTGGGACAGTTGGAAACACCATATATTTT.